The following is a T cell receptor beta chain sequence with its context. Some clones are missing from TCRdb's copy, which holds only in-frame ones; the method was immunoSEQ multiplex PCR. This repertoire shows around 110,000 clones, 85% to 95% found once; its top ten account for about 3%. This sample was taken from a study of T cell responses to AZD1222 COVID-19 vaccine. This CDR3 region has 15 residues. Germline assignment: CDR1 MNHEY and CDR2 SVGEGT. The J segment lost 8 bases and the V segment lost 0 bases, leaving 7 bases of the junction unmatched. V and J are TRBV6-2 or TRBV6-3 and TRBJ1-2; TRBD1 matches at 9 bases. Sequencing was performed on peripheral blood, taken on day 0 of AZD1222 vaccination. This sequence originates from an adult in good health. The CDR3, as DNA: TGTGCCAGCAGTTACTCCTTACAGGGGGCGCGGGGCTACACCTTC. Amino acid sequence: CASSYSLQGARGYTF.